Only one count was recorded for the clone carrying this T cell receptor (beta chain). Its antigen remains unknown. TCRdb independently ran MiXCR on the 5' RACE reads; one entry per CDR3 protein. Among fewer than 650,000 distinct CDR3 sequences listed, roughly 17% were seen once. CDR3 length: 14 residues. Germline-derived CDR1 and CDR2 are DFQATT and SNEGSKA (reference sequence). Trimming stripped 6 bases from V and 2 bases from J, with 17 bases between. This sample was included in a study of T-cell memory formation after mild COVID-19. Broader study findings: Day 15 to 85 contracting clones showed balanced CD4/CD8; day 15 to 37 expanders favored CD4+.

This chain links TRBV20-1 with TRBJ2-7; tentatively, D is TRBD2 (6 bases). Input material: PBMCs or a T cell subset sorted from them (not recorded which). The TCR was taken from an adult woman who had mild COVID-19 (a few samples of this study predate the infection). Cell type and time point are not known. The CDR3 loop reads CSAFPGLQTYEQYF. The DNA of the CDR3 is TGCAGTGCATTTCCGGGACTCCAAACCTACGAGCAGTACTTC.